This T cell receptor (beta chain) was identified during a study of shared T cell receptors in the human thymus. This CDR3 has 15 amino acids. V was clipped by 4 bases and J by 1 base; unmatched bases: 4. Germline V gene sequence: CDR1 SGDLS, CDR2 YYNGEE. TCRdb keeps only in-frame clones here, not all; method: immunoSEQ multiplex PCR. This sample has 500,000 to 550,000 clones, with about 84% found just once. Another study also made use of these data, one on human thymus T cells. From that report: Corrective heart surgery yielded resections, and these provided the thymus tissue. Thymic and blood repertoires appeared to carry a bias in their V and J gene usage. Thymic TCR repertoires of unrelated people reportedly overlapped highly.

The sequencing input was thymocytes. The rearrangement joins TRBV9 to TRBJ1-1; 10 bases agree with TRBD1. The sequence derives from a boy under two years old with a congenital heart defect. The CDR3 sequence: CASSPGDRGNTEAFF. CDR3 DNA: TGTGCCAGCAGCCCAGGGGACAGGGGGAACACTGAAGCTTTCTTT. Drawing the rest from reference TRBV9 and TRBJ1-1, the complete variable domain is DSGVTQTPKHLITATGQRVTLRCSPRSGDLSVYWYQQSLDQGLQFLIQYYNGEERAKGNILERFSAQQFPDLHSELNLSSLELGDSALYFCASSPGDRGNTEAFFGQGTRLTVV.